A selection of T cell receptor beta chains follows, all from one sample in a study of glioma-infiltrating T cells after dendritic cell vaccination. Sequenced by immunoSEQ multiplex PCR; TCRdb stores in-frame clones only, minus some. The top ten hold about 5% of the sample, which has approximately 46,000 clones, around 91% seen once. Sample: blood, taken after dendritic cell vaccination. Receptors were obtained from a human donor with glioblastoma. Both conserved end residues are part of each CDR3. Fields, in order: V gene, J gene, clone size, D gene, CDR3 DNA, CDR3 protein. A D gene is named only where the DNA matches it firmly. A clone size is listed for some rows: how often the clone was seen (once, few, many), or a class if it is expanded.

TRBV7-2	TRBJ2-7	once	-	TGTGCCAGCAGCTTAGAAGTTAGCAACGAGCAGTACTTC	CASSLEVSNEQYF
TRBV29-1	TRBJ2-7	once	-	TGCAGCGTTGAAAGCTTCGGACTGCGCGAGCAGTACTTC	CSVESFGLREQYF
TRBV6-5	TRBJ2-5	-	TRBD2	TGTGCCAGCAGCTCCTATATGGAACGGGAGGGCGCCTTTCACTTC	CASSSYMEREGAFHF
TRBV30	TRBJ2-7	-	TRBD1	TGTGCCTGGGGACAGGGGGTCTACGAGCAGTACTTC	CAWGQGVYEQYF
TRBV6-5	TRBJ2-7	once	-	TGTGCCAGCAGTCCCGGGACATCCGAGCAGTACTTC	CASSPGTSEQYF
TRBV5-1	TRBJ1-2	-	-	TGCGCCAGCAGCACCCCGGGGAGGGACGATAACTATGGCTACACCTTC	CASSTPGRDDNYGYTF
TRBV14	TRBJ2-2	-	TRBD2	TGTGCCAGCAGCCAGAGGACTAGCGACACCGGGGAGCTGTTTTTT	CASSQRTSDTGELFF
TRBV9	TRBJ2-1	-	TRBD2	TGTGCCAGCAGCGTAGCGTGGGAGGGCCCGTACAATGAGCAGTTCTTC	CASSVAWEGPYNEQFF
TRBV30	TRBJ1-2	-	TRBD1	TGTGCCTGGAGTATGGACAGGGGGACGGTTGGCTACACCTTC	CAWSMDRGTVGYTF
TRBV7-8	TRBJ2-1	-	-	TGTGCCAGCAGGCCCTTGGAGCGTCCGGGTGAGCAGTTCTTC	CASRPLERPGEQFF
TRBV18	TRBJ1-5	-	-	TGTGCCAGCTCCCCCGAGACAGGCCCCCCCCAGCATTTT	CASSPETGPPQHF
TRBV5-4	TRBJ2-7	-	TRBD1	TGTGCCAGCAGCTCCCCGGGACAGGGGTTCTACGAGCAGTACTTC	CASSSPGQGFYEQYF
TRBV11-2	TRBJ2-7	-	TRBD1	TGTGCCAGCAGCTTATCCGGGACAGGGACCTACGAGCAGTACTTC	CASSLSGTGTYEQYF
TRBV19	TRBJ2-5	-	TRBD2	TGTGCCAGTAGGCCGAGGGCGGGGGTGATAACCGCCGACCAAGAGACCCAGTACTTC	CASRPRAGVITADQETQYF
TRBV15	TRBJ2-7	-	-	TGTGCCACCAGCAGAGAAAAGGAACGTAGACACTACGAGCAGTACTTC	CATSREKERRHYEQYF
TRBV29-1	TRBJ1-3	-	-	TGCAGCGTTGAGCCAGGGTCTGGAAACACCATATATTTT	CSVEPGSGNTIYF
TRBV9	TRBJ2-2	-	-	TGTGCCAGCAGCTCCCCGGGAAGGGAGCTGTTTTTT	CASSSPGRELFF
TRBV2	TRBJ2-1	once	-	TGTGCCAGCAGTGAAGCGATACAGGGCACTGAGCAGTTCTTC	CASSEAIQGTEQFF